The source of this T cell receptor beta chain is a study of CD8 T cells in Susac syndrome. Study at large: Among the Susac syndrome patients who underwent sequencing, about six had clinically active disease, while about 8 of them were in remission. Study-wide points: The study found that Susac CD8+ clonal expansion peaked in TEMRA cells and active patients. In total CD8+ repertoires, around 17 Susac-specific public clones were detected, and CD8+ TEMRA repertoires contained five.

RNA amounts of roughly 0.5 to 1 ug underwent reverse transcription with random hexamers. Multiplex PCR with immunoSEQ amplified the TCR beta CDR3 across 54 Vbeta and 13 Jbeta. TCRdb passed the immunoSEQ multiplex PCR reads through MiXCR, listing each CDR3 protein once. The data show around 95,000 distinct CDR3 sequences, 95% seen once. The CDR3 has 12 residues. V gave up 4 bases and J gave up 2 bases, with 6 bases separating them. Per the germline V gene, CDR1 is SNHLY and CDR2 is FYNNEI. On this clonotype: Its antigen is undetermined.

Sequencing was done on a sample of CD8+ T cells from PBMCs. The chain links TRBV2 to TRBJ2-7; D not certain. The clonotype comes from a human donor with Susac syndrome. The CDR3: CASSGVTYEQYF. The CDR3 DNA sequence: TGTGCCAGCAGTGGGGTCACCTACGAGCAGTACTTC.